These 23 T cell receptor beta chains originate from one sample sequenced in a study of early T cells in non-severe SARS-CoV-2 infection. TCRdb re-derived calls from the 5' RACE reads in MiXCR, one entry per CDR3 protein. The sample lists tens of thousands of distinct CDR3 sequences, roughly 9.9% occurring once. Specimen: whole blood. Source of these receptors: an adult who was a healthcare worker with PCR-confirmed SARS-CoV-2 infection or an uninfected control (not recorded which).

CDR3 sequence: CTPGGELFF. The CDR3 nucleotides are TGCACTCCGGGGGGGGAGCTGTTTTTT. The rearrangement uses TRBV29-1 and TRBJ2-2; TRBD2 is a possible D gene (5 bases). Germline V CDR1 and CDR2: SQVTM, ANQGSEA. The CDR3 is made up of 9 amino acids.

This clonotype was recorded many times. The CDR3 DNA reads TGTGCCAGCAGTTCGGATAGCGGGGGCACAGATACGCAGTATTTT. It specifies CASSSDSGGTDTQYF. This chain uses TRBV6-2 or TRBV6-3 with TRBJ2-3; 8 bases line up with TRBD2. Germline CDR1 reads MNHEY; CDR2 reads SVGEGT. CDR3 length equals 15 residues. Losses at the gene ends were 4 bases for V and 1 base for J; bases not matched to a gene: 4.

This clonotype was found many times. The gene calls are TRBV4-3 and TRBJ1-2; D might be TRBD1 (6 bases). Germline V lookup: CDR1 LGHNA, CDR2 YSLEER. CDR3 size: 15 residues. Trimming removed 1 base from V and 0 bases from J, with 9 bases in between. CDR3 bases: TGCGCCAGCAGCCAAGGAGGACAGACTAACTATGGCTACACCTTC. As protein: CASSQGGQTNYGYTF.

This clonotype was picked up many times. The chain is built from TRBV29-1 and TRBJ1-2, with TRBD1 matching over 7 bases. CDR1 and CDR2 from the germline V gene are SQVTM and ANQGSEA. There are 13 residues in the CDR3. The V and J ends lost 3 bases and 8 bases, in that order; junction bases with no gene match: 9. CDR3 region: CSVELQGKGGYTF. The CDR3 DNA sequence: TGCAGCGTTGAGCTACAGGGGAAGGGAGGCTACACCTTC.

This clonotype showed up many times. The chain joins TRBV5-4 to TRBJ2-7; D is unclear. Germline CDR1 and CDR2: SGHNT and YYREEE (reference sequence). Trimming cost V 1 base and J 6 bases, with 11 bases left between them. This CDR3 is 13 amino acids long. The CDR3 DNA is TGTGCCAGCAGCTTGTTAATAGTAGGCGAGCAGTACTTC. Translated, it gives CASSLLIVGEQYF. The entire variable domain, with the rest obtained from reference TRBV5-4 and TRBJ2-7, is as follows: ETGVTQSPTHLIKTRGQQVTLRCSSQSGHNTVSWYQQALGQGPQFIFQYYREEENGRGNFPPRFSGLQFPNYSSELNVNALELDDSALYLCASSLLIVGEQYFGPGTRLTVT.

The genes are TRBV11-2 and TRBJ1-2; D perhaps matches TRBD1 (6 bases). V lost 5 bases, J lost 6 bases, and 10 bases lay in between. The length of the CDR3 is 12 residues. Germline CDR1 SGHAT, CDR2 FQNNGV. The CDR3 loop is CASSPHRDGYTF. In nucleotides, the CDR3 is TGTGCCAGCAGCCCACACAGGGATGGCTACACCTTC.

This clonotype was counted many times. This rearrangement joins TRBV24-1 to TRBJ2-3; D might be TRBD1 or TRBD2, each matching 5 bases. CDR1 is KGHDR, CDR2 SFDVKD, per germline. Trimming shortened V by 5 bases and J by 6 bases, and 14 bases separated the two germline ends. CDR3 size: 14 residues. CDR3 coding DNA: TGTGCCACCAGTGCTGAGGGGATTGGGGATACGCAGTATTTT. Amino acids: CATSAEGIGDTQYF.

This clonotype was counted between two and nine times. V gene TRBV7-9 combines with J gene TRBJ2-5; a possible D gene is TRBD2 (5 bases). The CDR3 loop spans 13 amino acids. The germline CDR1 and CDR2 sequences are SEHNR and FQNEAQ (reference sequence). Between the trimmed V and J ends, which lost 5 bases and 2 bases, there was a span of 9 bases. CDR3 residues: CASSRGQQETQYF. The CDR3 nucleotides read TGTGCCAGCAGCCGAGGGCAGCAAGAGACCCAGTACTTC.

This clonotype was found a few times. The rearrangement links TRBV20-1 to TRBJ2-5, with D unresolved. This CDR3 contains 12 residues. CDR1 DFQATT and CDR2 SNEGSKA come from the germline V gene (reference sequence). The V gene lost 3 bases and the J gene lost 5 bases, with 10 bases spanning the gap. CDR3 loop: CSARTQEETQYF. The CDR3 DNA reads as TGCAGTGCTAGGACCCAAGAGGAGACCCAGTACTTC.

This clonotype was observed at least ten times. The rearrangement links TRBV10-3 to TRBJ2-1; D unresolved. The CDR3 covers 14 residues. Trimming stripped 0 bases from V and 4 bases from J, with 7 bases between. Per the germline V gene, CDR1 is ENHRY and CDR2 is SYGVKD. Written as DNA, the CDR3 is TGTGCCATCAGTGAGTCCCGAGGTTACAATGAGCAGTTCTTC. As protein: CAISESRGYNEQFF.

This clonotype has just a few counts. The rearrangement links TRBV7-2 to TRBJ2-2; D might be TRBD1 (6 bases). The CDR3 has 14 amino acids. V was trimmed by 5 bases and J by 6 bases, leaving 13 bases between them. From germline, CDR1 is SGHTA and CDR2 FQGNSA. CDR3 region: CASSIYRAAGELFF. CDR3 coding DNA: TGTGCCAGCAGCATTTACAGGGCGGCCGGGGAGCTGTTTTTT. The whole variable domain, filled in from reference TRBV7-2 and TRBJ2-2, reads GAGVSQSPSNKVTEKGKDVELRCDPISGHTALYWYRQSLGQGLEFLIYFQGNSAPDKSGLPSDRFSAERTGGSVSTLTIQRTQQEDSAVYLCASSIYRAAGELFFGEGSRLTVL.

This clonotype was recorded many times. The V gene is TRBV10-3, the J gene TRBJ2-2, with D perhaps matching TRBD2 (7 bases). There are 14 residues in the CDR3. Germline V CDR1 and CDR2: ENHRY, SYGVKD. V shed 11 bases and J shed 4 bases, with 17 bases lying between them. CDR3 sequence: CAVGGQGRTGELFF. The CDR3 DNA sequence: TGTGCCGTGGGGGGGCAGGGTCGCACCGGGGAGCTGTTTTTT.

The sample holds many counts of this clonotype. V usage is TRBV11-2 and J usage is TRBJ2-2; D assignment may be TRBD1 or TRBD2 (5 bases each). V was clipped by 7 bases and J by 6 bases, with 24 bases between them. The CDR3 is 17 amino acids. In germline, CDR1 is SGHAT, CDR2 FQNNGV. In nucleotides, the CDR3 is TGTGCCAGCAAAACTGACGTAGGGACGCCTGCCGCCGGGGAGCTGTTTTTT. Translation: CASKTDVGTPAAGELFF.

This clonotype was recorded at least ten times. V usage is TRBV18 and J usage is TRBJ2-3; unclear D gene. The V end lost 7 bases, the J end lost 2 bases, and 10 bases lay between the germline ends. The CDR3 loop spans 13 amino acids. In germline, CDR1 is KGHSH, CDR2 LQKENI. For the CDR3, the DNA is TGTGCCAGCTTGCAGACGTACACAGATACGCAGTATTTT. Translating it yields CASLQTYTDTQYF.

This clonotype was counted ten times or more. CDR3 protein: CASAAGGPGDTQYF. In nucleotides, the CDR3 is TGTGCCAGCGCGGCGGGGGGGCCGGGAGATACGCAGTATTTT. J is TRBJ2-3 and V is TRBV11-3, with 9 bases matching TRBD2. From germline, CDR1 is SGHNT and CDR2 YENEEA. The CDR3 runs 14 residues. V was pared by 8 bases and J by 5 bases, with 8 bases of the junction left unmatched.

The chain employs TRBV20-1 and TRBJ2-3; 11 bases line up with TRBD2. With 2 bases clipped from V and 2 bases from J, the junction kept 15 bases outside the gene matches. Per germline, CDR1 DFQATT and CDR2 SNEGSKA (reference sequence). The CDR3 covers 19 residues. In DNA, the CDR3 is TGCAGTGCTAGATCCCCGTCGGCTACTAGCGGGGGACTCACAGATACGCAGTATTTT. Its translation is CSARSPSATSGGLTDTQYF.

This clonotype was picked up many times. This rearrangement joins TRBV20-1 to TRBJ1-1; TRBD1 agrees at 7 bases. From germline, CDR1 is DFQATT and CDR2 SNEGSKA (reference sequence). Trimming took 2 bases from V and 3 from J; bases not matched to a gene: 0. This CDR3 contains 12 residues. The CDR3 protein is CSARQGDTEAFF. The CDR3 nucleotides are TGCAGTGCTAGACAGGGGGACACTGAAGCTTTCTTT.

This clonotype was seen many times. The V and J genes are TRBV29-1 and TRBJ1-4, with 9 bases identical to TRBD1. The CDR3 has 14 amino acids. J gave up 5 bases and V 1 base, and 2 bases lay outside the gene matches. The germline gives CDR1 SQVTM, CDR2 ANQGSEA. This chain's CDR3 is CSVEVDRGNEKLFF. In nucleotides, the CDR3 is TGCAGCGTTGAAGTGGACAGGGGAAATGAAAAACTGTTTTTT.

This clonotype was observed many times. The chain employs TRBV29-1 and TRBJ2-1; D remains unclear. The V end was cut by 3 bases, the J end by 3 bases, with 12 bases between. The germline gives CDR1 SQVTM, CDR2 ANQGSEA. The CDR3 loop spans 14 amino acids. DNA of the CDR3: TGCAGCGTTGATACAGAGATATACTACAATGAGCAGTTCTTC. This gives the protein CSVDTEIYYNEQFF.

This clonotype was counted once. The chain employs TRBV30 and TRBJ2-7; 8 bases map to TRBD2. Germline V gene lookup returns CDR1 GTSNPN and CDR2 SVGIG (reference sequence). The CDR3 is 11 amino acids. V lost 4 bases to trimming and J lost 11 bases; unmatched junction nucleotides: 7. The CDR3 reads CAWTAGGQEYF. CDR3 coding DNA: TGTGCCTGGACCGCGGGAGGTCAGGAGTACTTC.

The chain couples TRBV25-1 to TRBJ2-5, with 8 bases lining up with TRBD2. CDR3 length: 16 residues. J lost 3 bases, V lost 8 bases, and 14 bases had no gene match. Germline loops: CDR1 MGHDK, CDR2 SYGVNS. The CDR3, as DNA: TGTGCCAGCGATTTTGAGCGGGGGAGCTCGAAAGAGACCCAGTACTTC. Its protein is CASDFERGSSKETQYF.

In its sample, this clonotype was seen many times. Here the CDR3 reads CASSLASWGDEQYF. CDR3 nucleotides: TGTGCCAGCAGCTTGGCCTCGTGGGGGGACGAGCAGTACTTC. V and J are TRBV7-8 and TRBJ2-7; the D gene is possibly TRBD2 (6 bases). Per germline, CDR1 SGHVS and CDR2 FQNEAQ. The CDR3 totals 14 residues. The germline V and J ends were trimmed by 3 bases and 5 bases, with 14 bases remaining between them.

This clonotype was seen at least ten times. The chain is built from TRBV2 and TRBJ2-1, with D maybe TRBD2 (6 bases). The CDR3 loop spans 16 amino acids. The germline gives CDR1 SNHLY, CDR2 FYNNEI. Trimming removed 2 bases at V and 2 bases at J, with 13 bases between. CDR3 residues: CASSEMAGRTYNEQFF. The CDR3 DNA reads as TGTGCCAGCAGTGAAATGGCGGGGAGGACCTACAATGAGCAGTTCTTC.